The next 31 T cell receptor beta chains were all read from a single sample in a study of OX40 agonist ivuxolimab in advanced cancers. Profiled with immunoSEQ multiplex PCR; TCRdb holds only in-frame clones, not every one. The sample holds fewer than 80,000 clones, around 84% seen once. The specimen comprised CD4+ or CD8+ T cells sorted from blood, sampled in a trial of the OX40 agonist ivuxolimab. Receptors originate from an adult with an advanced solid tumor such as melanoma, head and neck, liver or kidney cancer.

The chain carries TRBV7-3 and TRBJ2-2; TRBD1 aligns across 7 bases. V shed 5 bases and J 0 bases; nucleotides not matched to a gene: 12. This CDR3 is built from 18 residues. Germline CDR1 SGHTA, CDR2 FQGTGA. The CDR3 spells CASSPAGSRGSNTGELFF. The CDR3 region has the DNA TGTGCCAGCAGCCCCGCGGGTAGCAGGGGGTCGAACACCGGGGAGCTGTTTTTT. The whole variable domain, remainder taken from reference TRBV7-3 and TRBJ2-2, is GAGVSQTPSNKVTEKGKYVELRCDPISGHTALYWYRQSLGQGPEFLIYFQGTGAADDSGLPNDRFFAVRPEGSVSTLKIQRTERGDSAVYLCASSPAGSRGSNTGELFFGEGSRLTVL.

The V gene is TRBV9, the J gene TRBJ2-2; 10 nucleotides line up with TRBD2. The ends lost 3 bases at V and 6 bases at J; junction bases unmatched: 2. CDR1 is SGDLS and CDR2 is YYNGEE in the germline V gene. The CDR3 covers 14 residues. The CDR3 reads CASSAGLASGELFF. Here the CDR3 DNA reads TGTGCCAGCAGCGCGGGACTAGCGTCCGGGGAGCTGTTTTTT. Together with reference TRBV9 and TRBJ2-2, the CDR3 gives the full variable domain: DSGVTQTPKHLITATGQRVTLRCSPRSGDLSVYWYQQSLDQGLQFLIQYYNGEERAKGNILERFSAQQFPDLHSELNLSSLELGDSALYFCASSAGLASGELFFGEGSRLTVL.

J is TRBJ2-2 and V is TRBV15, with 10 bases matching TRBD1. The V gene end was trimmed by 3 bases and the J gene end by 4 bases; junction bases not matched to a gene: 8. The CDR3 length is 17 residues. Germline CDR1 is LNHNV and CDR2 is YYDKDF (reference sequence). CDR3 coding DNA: TGTGCCACCAGCAGGTCGACCGGGACAGGGGCCACCGGGGAGCTGTTTTTT. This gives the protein CATSRSTGTGATGELFF.

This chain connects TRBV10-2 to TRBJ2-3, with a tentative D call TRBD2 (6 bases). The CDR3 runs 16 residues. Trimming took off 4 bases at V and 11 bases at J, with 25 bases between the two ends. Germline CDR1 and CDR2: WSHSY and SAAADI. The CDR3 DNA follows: TGCGCCAGCAGTGCCCCGGGAGCATTTAGGGCCGATGGGCAGTATTTT. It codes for CASSAPGAFRADGQYF.

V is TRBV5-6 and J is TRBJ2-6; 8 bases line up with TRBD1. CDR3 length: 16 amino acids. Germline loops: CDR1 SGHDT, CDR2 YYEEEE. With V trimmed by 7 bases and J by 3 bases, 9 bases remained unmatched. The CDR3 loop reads CASDIDRGRGANVLTF. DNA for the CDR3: TGTGCCAGCGATATAGACAGGGGTCGTGGGGCCAACGTCCTGACTTTC. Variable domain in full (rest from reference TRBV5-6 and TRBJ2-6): DAGVTQSPTHLIKTRGQQVTLRCSPKSGHDTVSWYQQALGQGPQFIFQYYEEEERQRGNFPDRFSGHQFPNYSSELNVNALLLGDSALYLCASDIDRGRGANVLTFGAGSRLTVL.

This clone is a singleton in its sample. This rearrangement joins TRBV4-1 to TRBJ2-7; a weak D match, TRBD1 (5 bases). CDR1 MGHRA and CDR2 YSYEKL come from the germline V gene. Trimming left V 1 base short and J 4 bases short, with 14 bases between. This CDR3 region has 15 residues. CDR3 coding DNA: TGCGCCAGCAGCCAAGCCTTGCAGGGCAAGTACGAGCAGTACTTC. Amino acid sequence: CASSQALQGKYEQYF.

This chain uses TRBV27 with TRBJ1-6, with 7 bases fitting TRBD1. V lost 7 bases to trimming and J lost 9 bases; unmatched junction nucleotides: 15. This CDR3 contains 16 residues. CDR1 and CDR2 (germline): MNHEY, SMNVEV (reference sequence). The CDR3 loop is CASKGQGVAEGSPLHF. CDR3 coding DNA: TGTGCCAGCAAGGGGCAGGGGGTTGCCGAGGGTTCACCCCTCCACTTT.

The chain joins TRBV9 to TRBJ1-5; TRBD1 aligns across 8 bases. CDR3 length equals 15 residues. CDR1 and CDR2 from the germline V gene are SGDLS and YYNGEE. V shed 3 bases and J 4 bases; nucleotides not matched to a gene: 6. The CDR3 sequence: CASSAPGGPNQPQHF. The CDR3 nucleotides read TGTGCCAGCAGCGCCCCAGGGGGCCCAAATCAGCCCCAGCATTTT.

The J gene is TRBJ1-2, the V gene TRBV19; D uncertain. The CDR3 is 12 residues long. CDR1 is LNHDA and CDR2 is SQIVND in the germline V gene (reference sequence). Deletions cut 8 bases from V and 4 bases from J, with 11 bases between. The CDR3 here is CASLDRTYGYTF. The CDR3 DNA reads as TGTGCCAGTTTGGACCGTACCTATGGCTACACCTTC.

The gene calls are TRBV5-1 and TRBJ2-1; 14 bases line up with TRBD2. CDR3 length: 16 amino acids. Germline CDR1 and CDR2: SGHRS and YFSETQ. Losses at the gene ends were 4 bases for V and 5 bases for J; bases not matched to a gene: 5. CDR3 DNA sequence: TGCGCCAGCAGCGGTGGGGGACTAGCGGGAGACAATGAGCAGTTCTTC. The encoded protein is CASSGGGLAGDNEQFF.

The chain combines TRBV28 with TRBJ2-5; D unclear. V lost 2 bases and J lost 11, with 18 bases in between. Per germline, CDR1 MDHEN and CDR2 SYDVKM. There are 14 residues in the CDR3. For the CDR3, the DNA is TGTGCCAGCAGTTTAGAGGCGGCGGCTGAAGAGCAGTACTTC. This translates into CASSLEAAAEEQYF.

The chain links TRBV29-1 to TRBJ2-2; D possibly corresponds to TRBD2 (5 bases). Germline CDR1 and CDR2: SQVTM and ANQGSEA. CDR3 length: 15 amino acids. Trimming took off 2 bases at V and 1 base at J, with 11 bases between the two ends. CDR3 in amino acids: CSVETRVRNTGELFF. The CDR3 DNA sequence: TGCAGCGTTGAAACTAGAGTCCGGAACACCGGGGAGCTGTTTTTT.

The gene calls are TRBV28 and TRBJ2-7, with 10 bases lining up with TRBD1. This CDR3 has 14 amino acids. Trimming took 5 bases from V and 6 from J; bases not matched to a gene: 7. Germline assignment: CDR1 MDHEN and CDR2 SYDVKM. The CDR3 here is CASSLTGGELEQYF. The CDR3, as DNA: TGTGCCAGCAGTCTGACAGGGGGCGAACTCGAGCAGTACTTC.

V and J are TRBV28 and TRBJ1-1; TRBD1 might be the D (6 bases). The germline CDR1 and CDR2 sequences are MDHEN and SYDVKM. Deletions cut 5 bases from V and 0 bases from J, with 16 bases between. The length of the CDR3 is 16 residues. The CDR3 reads CASSPIPDRLNTEAFF. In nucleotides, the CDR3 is TGTGCCAGCAGTCCGATCCCCGACAGGCTGAACACTGAAGCTTTCTTT.

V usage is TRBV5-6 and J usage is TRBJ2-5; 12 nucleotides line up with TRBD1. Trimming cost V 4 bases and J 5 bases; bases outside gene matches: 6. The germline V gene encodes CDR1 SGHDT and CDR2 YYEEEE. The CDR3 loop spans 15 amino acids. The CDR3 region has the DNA TGTGCCAGCAGCCAGGGACAGGGGGCCTGGGAGACCCAGTACTTC. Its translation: CASSQGQGAWETQYF.

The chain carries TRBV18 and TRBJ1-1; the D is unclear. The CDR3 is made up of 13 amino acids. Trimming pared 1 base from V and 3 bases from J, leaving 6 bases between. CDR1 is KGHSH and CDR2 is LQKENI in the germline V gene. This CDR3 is CASSPQRDTEAFF. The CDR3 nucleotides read TGTGCCAGCTCACCACAAAGGGACACTGAAGCTTTCTTT.

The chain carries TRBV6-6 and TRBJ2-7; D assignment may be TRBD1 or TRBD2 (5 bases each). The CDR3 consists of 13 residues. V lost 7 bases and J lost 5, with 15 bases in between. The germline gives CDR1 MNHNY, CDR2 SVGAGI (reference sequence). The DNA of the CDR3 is TGTGCCAGCACTCAGAGGGGAGTAAACGAGCAGTACTTC. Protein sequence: CASTQRGVNEQYF.

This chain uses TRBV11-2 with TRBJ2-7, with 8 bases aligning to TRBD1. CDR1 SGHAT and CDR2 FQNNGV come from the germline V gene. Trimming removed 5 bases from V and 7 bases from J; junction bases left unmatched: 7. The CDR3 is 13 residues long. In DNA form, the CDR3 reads TGTGCCAGCAGCCCTGGACAGGGAAGGGAGCAGTACTTC. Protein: CASSPGQGREQYF.

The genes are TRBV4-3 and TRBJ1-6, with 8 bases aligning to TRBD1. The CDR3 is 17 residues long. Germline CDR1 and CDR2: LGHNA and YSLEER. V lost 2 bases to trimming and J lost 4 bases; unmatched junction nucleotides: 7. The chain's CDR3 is CASSQQSQGAYNSPLHF. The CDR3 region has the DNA TGCGCCAGCAGCCAACAATCCCAGGGGGCTTATAATTCACCCCTCCACTTT.

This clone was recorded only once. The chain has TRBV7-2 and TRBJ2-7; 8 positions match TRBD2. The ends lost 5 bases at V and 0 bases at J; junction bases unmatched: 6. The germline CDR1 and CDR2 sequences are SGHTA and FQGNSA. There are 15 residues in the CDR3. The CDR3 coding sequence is TGTGCCAGCAGCATAAGCGGGAGTAACTCCTACGAGCAGTACTTC. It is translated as CASSISGSNSYEQYF.

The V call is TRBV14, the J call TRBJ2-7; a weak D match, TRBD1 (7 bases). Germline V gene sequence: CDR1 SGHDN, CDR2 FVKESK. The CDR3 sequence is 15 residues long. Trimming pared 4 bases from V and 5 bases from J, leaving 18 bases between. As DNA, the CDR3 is TGTGCCAGCAGCCTCAGGGCAGGGGGACTCAACGAGCAGTACTTC. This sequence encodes CASSLRAGGLNEQYF. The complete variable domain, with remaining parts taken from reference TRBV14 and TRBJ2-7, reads EAGVTQFPSHSVIEKGQTVTLRCDPISGHDNLYWYRRVMGKEIKFLLHFVKESKQDESGMPNNRFLAERTGGTYSTLKVQPAELEDSGVYFCASSLRAGGLNEQYFGPGTRLTVT.

CDR3 protein: CASSLAIDYNSPLHF. The CDR3 nucleotides are TGCGCCAGCAGCCTGGCAATTGATTATAATTCACCCCTCCACTTT. J is TRBJ1-6 and V is TRBV5-1; D gene ambiguous. Trimming cost V 4 bases and J 4 bases, with 12 bases left between them. CDR3 size: 15 residues. Germline V CDR1 and CDR2: SGHRS, YFSETQ.

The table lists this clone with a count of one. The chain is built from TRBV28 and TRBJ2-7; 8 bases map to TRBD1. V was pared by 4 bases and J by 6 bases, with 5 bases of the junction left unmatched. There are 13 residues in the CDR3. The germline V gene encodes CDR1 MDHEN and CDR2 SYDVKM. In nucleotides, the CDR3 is TGTGCCAGCAGTTCTCCTGACAGGGGCGAGCAGTACTTC. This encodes CASSSPDRGEQYF.

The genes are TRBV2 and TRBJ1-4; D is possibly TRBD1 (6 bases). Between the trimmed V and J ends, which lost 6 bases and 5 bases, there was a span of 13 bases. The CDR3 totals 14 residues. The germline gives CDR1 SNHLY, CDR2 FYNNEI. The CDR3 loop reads CASRDWGGNEKLFF. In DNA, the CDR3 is TGTGCCAGCAGGGACTGGGGGGGCAATGAAAAACTGTTTTTT.

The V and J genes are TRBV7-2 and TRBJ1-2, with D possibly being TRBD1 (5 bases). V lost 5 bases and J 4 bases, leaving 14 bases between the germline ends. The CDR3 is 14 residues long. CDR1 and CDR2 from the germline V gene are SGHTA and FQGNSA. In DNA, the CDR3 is TGTGCCAGCAGCCCGCGTGGGGCGGTCTATGGCTACACCTTC. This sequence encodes CASSPRGAVYGYTF.

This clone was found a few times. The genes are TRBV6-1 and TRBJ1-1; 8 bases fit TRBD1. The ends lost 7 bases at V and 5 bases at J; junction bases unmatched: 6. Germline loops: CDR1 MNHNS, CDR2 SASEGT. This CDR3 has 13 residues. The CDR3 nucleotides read TGTGCCAGCACCCGACAGGGGTGGACTGAAGCTTTCTTT. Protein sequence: CASTRQGWTEAFF.

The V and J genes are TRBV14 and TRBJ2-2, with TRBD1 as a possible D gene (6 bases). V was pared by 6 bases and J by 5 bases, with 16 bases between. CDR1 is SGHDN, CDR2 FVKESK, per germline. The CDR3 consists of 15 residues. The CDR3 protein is CASRRGTRWTGELFF. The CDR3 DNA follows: TGTGCCAGCAGACGAGGGACAAGGTGGACCGGGGAGCTGTTTTTT.

CDR3 amino acids: CASSYGAGIFHEQYF. DNA for the CDR3: TGTGCCAGCAGTTACGGAGCGGGGATCTTCCACGAGCAGTACTTC. V usage is TRBV6-5 and J usage is TRBJ2-7; 7 bases line up with TRBD2. This CDR3 contains 15 residues. V lost 2 bases, J lost 5 bases, and 9 bases stayed unmatched. Germline V gene sequence: CDR1 MNHEY, CDR2 SVGAGI.

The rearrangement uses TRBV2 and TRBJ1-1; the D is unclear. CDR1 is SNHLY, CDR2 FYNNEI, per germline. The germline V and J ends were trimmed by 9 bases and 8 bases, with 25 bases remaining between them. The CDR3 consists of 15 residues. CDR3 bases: TGTGCCAGTAGCTACCAAGCTACCCCTTTGTCGGAAGCTTTCTTT. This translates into CASSYQATPLSEAFF. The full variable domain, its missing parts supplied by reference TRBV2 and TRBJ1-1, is EPEVTQTPSHQVTQMGQEVILRCVPISNHLYFYWYRQILGQKVEFLVSFYNNEISEKSEIFDDQFSVERPDGSNFTLKIRSTKLEDSAMYFCASSYQATPLSEAFFGQGTRLTVV.

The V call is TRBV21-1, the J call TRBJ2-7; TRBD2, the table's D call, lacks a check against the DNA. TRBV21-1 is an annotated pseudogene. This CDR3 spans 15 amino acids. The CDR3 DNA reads TGTGCCAGCAGCAAAGGGGCGGGAGGGCCCTACGAGCAGTACTTC. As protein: CASSKGAGGPYEQYF.

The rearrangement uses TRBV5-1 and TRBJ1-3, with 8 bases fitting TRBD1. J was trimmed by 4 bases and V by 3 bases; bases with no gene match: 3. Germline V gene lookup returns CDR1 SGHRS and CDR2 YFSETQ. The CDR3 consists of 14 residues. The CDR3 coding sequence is TGCGCCAGCAGCTACCAGGGGGCCGGAAACACCATATATTTT. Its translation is CASSYQGAGNTIYF.